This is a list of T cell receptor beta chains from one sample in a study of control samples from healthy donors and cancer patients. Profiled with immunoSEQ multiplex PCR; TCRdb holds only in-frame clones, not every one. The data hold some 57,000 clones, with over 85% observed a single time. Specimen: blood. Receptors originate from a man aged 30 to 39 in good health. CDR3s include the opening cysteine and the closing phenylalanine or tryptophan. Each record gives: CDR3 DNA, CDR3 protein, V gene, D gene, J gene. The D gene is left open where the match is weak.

DNA: TGTGCCAGCAGCTTACGCATAAGACAGGGGGAAGGTGATACGCAGTATTTT
CDR3: CASSLRIRQGEGDTQYF
V: TRBV7-9
D: TRBD1
J: TRBJ2-3

DNA: TGCGCCAGCAGCTCTACGGCGGGAGCTGGAGATACGCAGTATTTT
CDR3: CASSSTAGAGDTQYF
V: TRBV5-1
D: TRBD2
J: TRBJ2-3

DNA: TGTGCCAGAAGCTTTTTTCCGACTCCCGCGGCCAGGAATGGCTACACCTTC
CDR3: CARSFFPTPAARNGYTF
V: TRBV5-3
D: -
J: TRBJ1-2

DNA: TGTGCCAGTAGTTCCGGACAGGGCAATCAGCCCCAGCATTTT
CDR3: CASSSGQGNQPQHF
V: TRBV19
D: TRBD1
J: TRBJ1-5

DNA: TGTGCCAGCAGCTTGGTTGGGGGGTCAGGGGACGAGCAGTACTTC
CDR3: CASSLVGGSGDEQYF
V: TRBV5-4
D: -
J: TRBJ2-7

DNA: TGTGCCAGCAGTTTTTTCGGGACGAGGGTTGAGCAGTTCTTC
CDR3: CASSFFGTRVEQFF
V: TRBV27
D: -
J: TRBJ2-1

DNA: TGTGCCAGTAGGGATCCGGGCCGAATTCTGGTGGGCAATCAGCCCCAGCATTTT
CDR3: CASRDPGRILVGNQPQHF
V: TRBV19
D: -
J: TRBJ1-5

DNA: TGTGCTAGTGGTTTGGGGGTGATGGGGGAGCACGAGCAGTACTTC
CDR3: CASGLGVMGEHEQYF
V: TRBV12-5
D: -
J: TRBJ2-7

DNA: TGTGCCACCAGCCATTCGGGTTACGAGCAGTACTTC
CDR3: CATSHSGYEQYF
V: TRBV24-1
D: -
J: TRBJ2-7

DNA: TGTGCCAGCAGCCAAGTGGCGGGCTCTGGAAACACCATATATTTT
CDR3: CASSQVAGSGNTIYF
V: TRBV14
D: -
J: TRBJ1-3

DNA: TGTGCCAGCAGTCTACCAGGGGGCGCATTTGAAAAACTGTTTTTT
CDR3: CASSLPGGAFEKLFF
V: TRBV28
D: TRBD1
J: TRBJ1-4

DNA: TGTGCCAGCAGTACCCGGAAAGACAATGAGCAGTTCTTC
CDR3: CASSTRKDNEQFF
V: TRBV27
D: -
J: TRBJ2-1

DNA: TGTGCCAGCAGCTTGACCGGGACAGGGGGTGATACGCAGTATTTT
CDR3: CASSLTGTGGDTQYF
V: TRBV5-6
D: TRBD1
J: TRBJ2-3

DNA: TGTGCCAGCAGCAAGGGACTAGCTACCTACAATGAGCAGTTCTTC
CDR3: CASSKGLATYNEQFF
V: TRBV7-3
D: TRBD2
J: TRBJ2-1

DNA: TGCGCCAGCAGCCAAGATACCCTTCTAGCGGGAGGGCCAGGAAAGGAGCTGTTTTTT
CDR3: CASSQDTLLAGGPGKELFF
V: TRBV4-1
D: TRBD2
J: TRBJ2-2

DNA: TGTGCCAGCAGTTACGTTGGGGGCCAGACTGAAGCTTTCTTT
CDR3: CASSYVGGQTEAFF
V: TRBV6-5
D: -
J: TRBJ1-1

DNA: TGTGCCAGCAGCGTAGAGTCCAGGGAGGTTGTCACTGAAGCTTTCTTT
CDR3: CASSVESREVVTEAFF
V: TRBV9
D: -
J: TRBJ1-1

DNA: TGTGCCAGCAGTTACGCCGGGACAGGGGACGGCTACACCTTC
CDR3: CASSYAGTGDGYTF
V: TRBV6-2/TRBV6-3
D: TRBD1
J: TRBJ1-2

DNA: TGTGCCAGCAGCTCCGGCAATCAGCCCCAGCATTTT
CDR3: CASSSGNQPQHF
V: TRBV3-1/TRBV3-2
D: -
J: TRBJ1-5

DNA: TGTGCCAGCAGCTTCGGAATAGCTGGGGCGGAGCAGTTCTTC
CDR3: CASSFGIAGAEQFF
V: TRBV13
D: -
J: TRBJ2-1

DNA: TGTGCCAGTAGTGGGCCACAGGGGATCTATGAAAAACTGTTTTTT
CDR3: CASSGPQGIYEKLFF
V: TRBV19
D: TRBD1
J: TRBJ1-4

DNA: TGTGCCAGCAGACTAGGAGAGATTGGTTCGCCGTTCTTC
CDR3: CASRLGEIGSPFF
V: TRBV7-2
D: -
J: TRBJ2-1

DNA: TGTGCCAGCACCGTTCAGACAGGGGGCCATTCACCCCTCCACTTT
CDR3: CASTVQTGGHSPLHF
V: TRBV6-5
D: TRBD1
J: TRBJ1-6

DNA: TGCGCCAGCAAGGACAGCGACTCTGGAAACACCATATATTTT
CDR3: CASKDSDSGNTIYF
V: TRBV5-1
D: -
J: TRBJ1-3

DNA: TGTGCCAGCAGTTCGACAGGGGAGAGGTACAATGAGCAGTTCTTC
CDR3: CASSSTGERYNEQFF
V: TRBV28
D: TRBD1
J: TRBJ2-1